This is a list of T cell receptor beta chains from one sample in a study of blood T cell repertoires in COVID-19. Generated by immunoSEQ multiplex PCR, the TCRdb table keeps only in-frame clones and is missing some. The data contain some 260,000 clones, 88% of them singletons. Input material: peripheral blood. The receptors come from a woman between 40 and 50 years old who had recovered from COVID-19. The CDR3 runs from the conserved cysteine through the conserved F or W. A D gene is named only where the DNA matches it firmly. The size field is filled for only some rows; it gives once, few, many or a size class.

TRBV6-5	.	.	TRBJ1-4	CASSYRGGIANEKLFF	TGTGCCAGCAGTTATCGGGGGGGTATAGCTAATGAAAAACTGTTTTTT
TRBV15	TRBD1	.	TRBJ1-3	CATSRDPRGQRGNTIYF	TGTGCCACCAGCAGAGACCCCAGGGGGCAAAGGGGAAACACCATATATTTT
TRBV7-9	TRBD2	.	TRBJ2-7	CASSPRTSLGEQYF	TGTGCCAGCAGCCCCCGGACTAGCTTAGGCGAGCAGTACTTC
TRBV5-1	TRBD2	once	TRBJ2-1	CASSPSGSSYNEQFF	TGCGCCAGCAGCCCAAGCGGGAGCTCCTACAATGAGCAGTTCTTC
TRBV7-8	.	.	TRBJ2-3	CASSPPGRGADTQYF	TGTGCCAGCAGCCCCCCAGGGAGGGGGGCAGATACGCAGTATTTT
TRBV11-2	TRBD1	.	TRBJ1-5	CASSPQGGRNQPQHF	TGTGCCAGCAGCCCCCAGGGGGGTCGCAATCAGCCCCAGCATTTT
TRBV19	.	.	TRBJ1-1	CASSMGWEGTQMNTEAFF	TGTGCCAGTAGTATGGGTTGGGAGGGGACCCAGATGAACACTGAAGCTTTCTTT
TRBV7-8	.	.	TRBJ2-1	CASTTGGSYNEQFF	TGTGCCAGCACCACCGGGGGCTCCTACAATGAGCAGTTCTTC
TRBV15	.	.	TRBJ2-7	CATSRPRGSRTYEQYF	TGTGCCACCAGCAGGCCCCGGGGGAGCCGGACCTACGAGCAGTACTTC
TRBV4-1	.	.	TRBJ2-4	CASSQEGRGKNIQYF	TGCGCCAGCAGCCAAGAGGGTAGGGGCAAAAACATTCAGTACTTC
TRBV3-1/TRBV3-2	TRBD2	.	TRBJ2-1	CASRNSGRASGEQFF	TGTGCCAGCAGAAATAGCGGGAGGGCCTCGGGGGAGCAGTTCTTC
TRBV14	.	.	TRBJ1-2	CASSQAGRGGYTF	TGTGCCAGCAGCCAAGCAGGCCGGGGTGGCTACACCTTC
TRBV7-9	TRBD2	.	TRBJ2-1	CASSPERERFHEQFF	TGTGCCAGCAGCCCCGAGCGGGAGCGCTTCCATGAGCAGTTCTTC
TRBV19	.	.	TRBJ1-1	CASTLDLNTEAFF	TGTGCCAGTACCTTGGACTTGAACACTGAAGCTTTCTTT
TRBV9	TRBD2	.	TRBJ2-1	CASSVAWGASGIPSSYNEQFF	TGTGCCAGCAGCGTAGCTTGGGGGGCTAGCGGGATCCCGAGCTCCTACAATGAGCAGTTCTTC
TRBV7-9	TRBD1	.	TRBJ1-2	CASSPGGMTNYGYTF	TGTGCCAGCAGCCCAGGGGGGATGACTAACTATGGCTACACCTTC
TRBV5-4	.	.	TRBJ1-4	CASSQEGSLNEKLFF	TGTGCCAGCAGCCAAGAGGGCAGTCTCAATGAAAAACTGTTTTTT
TRBV7-2	.	.	TRBJ2-5	CASSLVAPPYQETQYF	TGTGCCAGCAGCTTAGTAGCCCCACCCTACCAAGAGACCCAGTACTTC
TRBV6-1	.	.	TRBJ2-2	CASSEPPGVTGELFF	TGTGCCAGCAGTGAACCCCCAGGGGTTACCGGGGAGCTGTTTTTT
TRBV30	TRBD2	.	TRBJ2-2	CAWPPRGTSWGTGELFF	TGTGCCTGGCCCCCACGGGGGACTAGTTGGGGCACCGGGGAGCTGTTTTTT
TRBV19	TRBD1	.	TRBJ2-7	CASSIRQLTGGTYEQYF	TGTGCCAGTAGTATCCGACAGCTGACAGGGGGGACCTACGAGCAGTACTTC
TRBV19	.	.	TRBJ1-4	CASTPGAGENEKLFF	TGTGCCAGTACCCCTGGGGCAGGGGAGAATGAAAAACTGTTTTTT
TRBV7-6	TRBD1	.	TRBJ1-4	CASSTRTGPFEKLFF	TGTGCCAGCAGCACCCGGACAGGACCCTTTGAAAAACTGTTTTTT
TRBV24-1	.	.	TRBJ1-2	CATSDFGSYGYTF	TGTGCCACCAGTGATTTCGGGAGCTATGGCTACACCTTC
TRBV18	.	.	TRBJ2-3	CASPGAATSTDTQYF	TGTGCCAGCCCAGGGGCGGCGACTAGCACAGATACGCAGTATTTT
TRBV12-3/TRBV12-4	TRBD1	.	TRBJ1-1	CASNQQGGTEAFF	TGTGCCAGCAACCAACAGGGGGGGACTGAAGCTTTCTTT